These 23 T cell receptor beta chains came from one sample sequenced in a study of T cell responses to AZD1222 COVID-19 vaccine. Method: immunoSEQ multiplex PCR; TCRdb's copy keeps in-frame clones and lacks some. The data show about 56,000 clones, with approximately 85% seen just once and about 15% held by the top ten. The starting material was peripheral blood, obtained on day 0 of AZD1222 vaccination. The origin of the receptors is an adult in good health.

The CDR3: CASGRSNQPQHF. Here the CDR3 DNA reads TGTGCTAGTGGGAGAAGCAATCAGCCCCAGCATTTT. The chain recombines TRBV12-5 with TRBJ1-5, with unresolved D. The CDR3 has 12 residues. Germline CDR1 LGHNT, CDR2 FRNRAP. Trimming cost V 6 bases and J 1 base, with 4 bases left between them.

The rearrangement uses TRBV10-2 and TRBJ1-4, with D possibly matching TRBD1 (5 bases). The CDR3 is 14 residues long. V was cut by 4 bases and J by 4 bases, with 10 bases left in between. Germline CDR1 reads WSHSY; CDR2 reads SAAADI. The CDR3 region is CASSGRGFNEKLFF. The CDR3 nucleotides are TGCGCCAGCAGTGGGAGGGGATTTAATGAAAAACTGTTTTTT.

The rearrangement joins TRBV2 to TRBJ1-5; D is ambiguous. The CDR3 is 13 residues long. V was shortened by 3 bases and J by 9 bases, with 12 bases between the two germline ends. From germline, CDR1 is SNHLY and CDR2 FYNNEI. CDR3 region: CASSDVGLGPQHF. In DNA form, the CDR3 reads TGTGCCAGCAGTGATGTGGGCCTCGGGCCCCAGCATTTT.

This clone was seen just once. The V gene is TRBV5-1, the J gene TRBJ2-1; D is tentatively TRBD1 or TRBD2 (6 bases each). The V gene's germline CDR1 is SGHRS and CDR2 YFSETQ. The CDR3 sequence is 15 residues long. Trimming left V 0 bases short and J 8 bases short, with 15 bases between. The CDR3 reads CASSLVGGDRYEQFF. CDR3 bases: TGCGCCAGCAGCTTGGTGGGGGGCGACCGGTATGAGCAGTTCTTC. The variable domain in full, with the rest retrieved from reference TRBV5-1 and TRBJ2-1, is KAGVTQTPRYLIKTRGQQVTLSCSPISGHRSVSWYQQTPGQGLQFLFEYFSETQRNKGNFPGRFSGRQFSNSRSEMNVSTLELGDSALYLCASSLVGGDRYEQFFGPGTRLTVL.

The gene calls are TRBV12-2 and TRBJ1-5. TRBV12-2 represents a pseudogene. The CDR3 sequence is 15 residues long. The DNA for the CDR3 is TGTGCAAGCCTAGTCTCGGGGGATAGCAATCAGCCCCAGCATTTT. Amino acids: CASLVSGDSNQPQHF.

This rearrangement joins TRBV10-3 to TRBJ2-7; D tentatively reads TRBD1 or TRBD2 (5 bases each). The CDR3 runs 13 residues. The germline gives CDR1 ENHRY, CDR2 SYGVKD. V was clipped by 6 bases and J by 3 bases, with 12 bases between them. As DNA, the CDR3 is TGTGCCATCAGCGCCCGGGACGTCTACGAGCAGTACTTC. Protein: CAISARDVYEQYF.

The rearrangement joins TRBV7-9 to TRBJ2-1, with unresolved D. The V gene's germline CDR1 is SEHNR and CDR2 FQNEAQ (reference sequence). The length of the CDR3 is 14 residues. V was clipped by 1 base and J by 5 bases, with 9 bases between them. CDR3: CASSLVGSNNEQFF. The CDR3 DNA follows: TGTGCCAGCAGCTTAGTGGGGTCCAACAATGAGCAGTTCTTC.

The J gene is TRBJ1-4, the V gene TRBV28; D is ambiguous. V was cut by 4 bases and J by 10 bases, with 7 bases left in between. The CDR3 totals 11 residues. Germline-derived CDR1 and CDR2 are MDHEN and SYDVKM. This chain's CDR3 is CASSYPGKLFF. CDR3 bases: TGTGCCAGCAGTTATCCGGGAAAACTGTTTTTT.

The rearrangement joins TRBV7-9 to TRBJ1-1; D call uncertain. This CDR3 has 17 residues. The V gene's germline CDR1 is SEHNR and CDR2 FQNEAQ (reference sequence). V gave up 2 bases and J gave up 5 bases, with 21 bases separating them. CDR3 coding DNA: TGTGCCAGCAGCTTAACGGCGGGTTGGGAGAGTGCGACTGAAGCTTTCTTT. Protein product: CASSLTAGWESATEAFF.

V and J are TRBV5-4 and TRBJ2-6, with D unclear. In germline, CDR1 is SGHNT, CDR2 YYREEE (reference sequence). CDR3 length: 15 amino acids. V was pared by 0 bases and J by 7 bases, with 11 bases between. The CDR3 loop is CASSLEGSLANVLTF. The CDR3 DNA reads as TGTGCCAGCAGCTTGGAAGGTTCTCTCGCCAACGTCCTGACTTTC.

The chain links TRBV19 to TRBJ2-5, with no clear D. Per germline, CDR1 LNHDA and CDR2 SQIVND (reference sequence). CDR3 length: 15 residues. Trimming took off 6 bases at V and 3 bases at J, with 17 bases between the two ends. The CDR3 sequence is CASSTFLASKETQYF. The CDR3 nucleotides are TGTGCCAGTAGCACCTTTTTAGCTAGTAAAGAGACCCAGTACTTC.

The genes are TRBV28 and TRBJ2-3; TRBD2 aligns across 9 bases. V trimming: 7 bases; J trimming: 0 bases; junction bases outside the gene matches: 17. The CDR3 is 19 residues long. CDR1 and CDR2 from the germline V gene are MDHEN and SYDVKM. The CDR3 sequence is CASTPGGSGGVPSTDTQYF. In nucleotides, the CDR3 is TGTGCCAGCACCCCAGGAGGTAGCGGGGGAGTTCCTAGCACAGATACGCAGTATTTT.

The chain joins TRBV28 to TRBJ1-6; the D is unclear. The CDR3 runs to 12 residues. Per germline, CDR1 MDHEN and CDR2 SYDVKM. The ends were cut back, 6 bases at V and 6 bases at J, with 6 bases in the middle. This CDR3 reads CASRAVNSPLHF. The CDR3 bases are TGTGCCAGCAGGGCAGTTAATTCACCCCTCCACTTT.

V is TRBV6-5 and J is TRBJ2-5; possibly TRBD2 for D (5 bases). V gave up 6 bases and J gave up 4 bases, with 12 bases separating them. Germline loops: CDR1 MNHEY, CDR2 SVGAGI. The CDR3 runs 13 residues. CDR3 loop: CASSRESRETQYF. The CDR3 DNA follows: TGTGCCAGCAGCCGGGAAAGCAGAGAGACCCAGTACTTC.

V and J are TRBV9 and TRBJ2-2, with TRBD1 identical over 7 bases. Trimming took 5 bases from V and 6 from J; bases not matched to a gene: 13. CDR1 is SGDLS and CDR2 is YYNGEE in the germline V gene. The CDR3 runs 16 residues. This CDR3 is CASSFSGTVGSGELFF. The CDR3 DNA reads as TGTGCCAGCAGTTTTTCCGGGACAGTGGGGTCCGGGGAGCTGTTTTTT.

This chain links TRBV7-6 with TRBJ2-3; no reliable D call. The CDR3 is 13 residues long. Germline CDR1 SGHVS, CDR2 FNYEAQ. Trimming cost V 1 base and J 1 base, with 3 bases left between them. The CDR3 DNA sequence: TGTGCCAGCAGCTTAGGGGGCACAGATACGCAGTATTTT. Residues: CASSLGGTDTQYF. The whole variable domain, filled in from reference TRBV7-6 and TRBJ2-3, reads GAGVSQSPRYKVTKRGQDVALRCDPISGHVSLYWYRQALGQGPEFLTYFNYEAQQDKSGLPNDRFSAERPEGSISTLTIQRTEQRDSAMYRCASSLGGTDTQYFGPGTRLTVL.

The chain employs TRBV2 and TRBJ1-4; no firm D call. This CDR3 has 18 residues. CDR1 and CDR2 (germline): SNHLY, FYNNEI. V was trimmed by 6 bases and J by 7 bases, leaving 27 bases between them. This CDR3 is CASSPGRSTTNLVEKLFF. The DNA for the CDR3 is TGTGCCAGCAGCCCCGGGCGCTCCACTACGAATCTCGTTGAAAAACTGTTTTTT.

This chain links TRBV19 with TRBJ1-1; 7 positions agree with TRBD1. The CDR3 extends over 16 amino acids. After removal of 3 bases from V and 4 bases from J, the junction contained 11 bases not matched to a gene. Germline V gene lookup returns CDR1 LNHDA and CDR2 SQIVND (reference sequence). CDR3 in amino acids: CASSMGTAERSTEAFF. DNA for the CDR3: TGTGCCAGTAGTATGGGGACAGCCGAGAGGAGCACTGAAGCTTTCTTT.

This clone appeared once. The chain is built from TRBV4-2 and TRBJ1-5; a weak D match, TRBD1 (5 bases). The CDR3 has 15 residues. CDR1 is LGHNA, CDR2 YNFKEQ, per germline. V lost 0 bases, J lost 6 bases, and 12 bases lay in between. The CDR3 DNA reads TGTGCCAGCAGCCAAGAAGGTCTAGGGACTCAGCCCCAGCATTTT. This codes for CASSQEGLGTQPQHF.

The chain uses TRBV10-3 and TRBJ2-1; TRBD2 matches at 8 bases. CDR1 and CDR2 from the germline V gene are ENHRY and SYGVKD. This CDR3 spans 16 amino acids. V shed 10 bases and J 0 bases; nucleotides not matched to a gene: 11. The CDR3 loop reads CANGASGPDSYNEQFF. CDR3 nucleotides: TGTGCCAACGGGGCTAGCGGGCCCGACTCCTACAATGAGCAGTTCTTC.

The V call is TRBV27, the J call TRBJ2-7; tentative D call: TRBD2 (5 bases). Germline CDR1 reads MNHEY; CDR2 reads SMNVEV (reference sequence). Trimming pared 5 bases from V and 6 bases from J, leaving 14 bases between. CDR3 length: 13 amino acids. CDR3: CASSASGRGEQYF. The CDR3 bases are TGTGCCAGCAGTGCCTCCGGACGGGGCGAGCAGTACTTC.

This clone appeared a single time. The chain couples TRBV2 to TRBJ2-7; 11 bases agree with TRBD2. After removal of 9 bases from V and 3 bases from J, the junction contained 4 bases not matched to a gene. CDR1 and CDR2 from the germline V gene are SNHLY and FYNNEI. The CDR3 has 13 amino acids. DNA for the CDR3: TGTGCCAGTTCGACTAGCGGGGACTACGAGCAGTACTTC. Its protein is CASSTSGDYEQYF.

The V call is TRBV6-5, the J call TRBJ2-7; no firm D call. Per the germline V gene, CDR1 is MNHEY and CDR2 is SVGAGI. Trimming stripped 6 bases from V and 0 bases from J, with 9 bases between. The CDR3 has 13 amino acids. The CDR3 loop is CASSKVFSYEQYF. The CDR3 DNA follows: TGTGCCAGCAGCAAGGTATTCTCCTACGAGCAGTACTTC.